This TCR beta chain was obtained from a study of blood T cell repertoires in COVID-19. In the original analysis: Quantification of nucleated cells was approximated via reference gene primer amplification. This table comes from immunoSEQ multiplex PCR, and its TCRdb copy is limited to in-frame clones, with some not included. V, J and clone size reflect that table, while D and trimming were determined from the DNA. The sample shows about 59,000 clones, 80% to 95% of them seen only once. The TCR comes from a man older than 75 with acute or convalescent COVID-19. The sequenced material came from peripheral blood.

This CDR3 is CASSPAGSSYEQYF. In DNA, the CDR3 is TGCGCCAGCAGCCCCGCGGGGAGTTCCTACGAGCAGTACTTC. V and J are TRBV5-1 and TRBJ2-7; the D gene is possibly TRBD2 (6 bases). V lost 4 bases to trimming and J lost 1 base, with 12 bases between them. The CDR3 covers 14 residues. The germline gives CDR1 SGHRS, CDR2 YFSETQ. Filled out from reference TRBV5-1 and TRBJ2-7, the complete variable domain reads KAGVTQTPRYLIKTRGQQVTLSCSPISGHRSVSWYQQTPGQGLQFLFEYFSETQRNKGNFPGRFSGRQFSNSRSEMNVSTLELGDSALYLCASSPAGSSYEQYFGPGTRLTVT.